A single sample is the source of the 32 T cell receptor beta chains below, sequenced in a study of blood T cell repertoires in COVID-19. Method: immunoSEQ multiplex PCR; TCRdb's copy keeps in-frame clones and lacks some. This table holds 160,000 or so clones, roughly 84% found once. The sample consisted of peripheral blood. The receptors originated from a man aged 40-49 years with acute or convalescent COVID-19.

This clone has only a few counts. The chain links TRBV18 to TRBJ1-6; D gene unclear. The CDR3 sequence is 15 residues long. Trimming took off 3 bases at V and 6 bases at J, with 12 bases between the two ends. CDR1 KGHSH and CDR2 LQKENI come from the germline V gene. CDR3 DNA sequence: TGTGCCAGCTCACCGGCTCAGGTGTTTAATTCACCCCTCCACTTT. Amino acids: CASSPAQVFNSPLHF.

The chain combines TRBV10-3 with TRBJ1-4, with D perhaps TRBD1 (6 bases). Germline CDR1 is ENHRY and CDR2 is SYGVKD. Trimming left V 2 bases short and J 5 bases short, with 9 bases between. This CDR3 spans 14 amino acids. The CDR3 nucleotides are TGTGCCATCAGTGAGGGGGGCAAGAATGAAAAACTGTTTTTT. As protein: CAISEGGKNEKLFF.

The gene calls are TRBV7-2 and TRBJ2-7; 10 bases are shared with TRBD1. CDR3 length equals 14 residues. Germline CDR1 is SGHTA and CDR2 is FQGNSA. Losses at the gene ends were 3 bases for V and 4 bases for J; bases not matched to a gene: 3. CDR3 sequence: CASSFPGQGYEQYF. The CDR3 DNA follows: TGTGCCAGCAGCTTCCCGGGACAGGGGTACGAGCAGTACTTC.

The chain recombines TRBV27 with TRBJ1-3, with D maybe TRBD1 (6 bases). Trimming pared 5 bases from V and 4 bases from J, leaving 12 bases between. This CDR3 is 14 amino acids long. CDR1 is MNHEY, CDR2 SMNVEV, per germline (reference sequence). As DNA, the CDR3 is TGTGCCAGCAGTCTTACAGGGCTCGGAAACACCATATATTTT. The encoded protein is CASSLTGLGNTIYF.

This chain joins TRBV9 and TRBJ2-2; possibly TRBD2 for D (7 bases). CDR1 SGDLS and CDR2 YYNGEE come from the germline V gene. With 0 bases removed from V and 4 bases from J, the gap between germline ends came to 13 bases. This CDR3 region has 16 residues. In DNA form, the CDR3 reads TGTGCCAGCAGCGTAGGGCTAGGGGGGGTCACCGGGGAGCTGTTTTTT. It yields the protein CASSVGLGGVTGELFF.

This chain links TRBV5-8 with TRBJ1-4; weak D call: TRBD1 (5 bases). Trimming removed 2 bases at V and 5 bases at J, with 10 bases between. From germline, CDR1 is SGHTS and CDR2 YDEGEE. The CDR3 covers 14 residues. The CDR3 reads CASSFDSFNEKLFF. As DNA, the CDR3 is TGTGCCAGCAGCTTTGACAGTTTCAATGAAAAACTGTTTTTT. Looking up the rest from reference TRBV5-8 and TRBJ1-4 gives the full variable domain: EAGVTQSPTHLIKTRGQQATLRCSPISGHTSVYWYQQALGLGLQFLLWYDEGEERNRGNFPPRFSGRQFPNYSSELNVNALELEDSALYLCASSFDSFNEKLFFGSGTQLSVL.

Worth noting for this clone: The sample holds other DNA sequences that translate to the same CDR3. The chain employs TRBV28 and TRBJ1-2, with D possibly being TRBD1 (5 bases). CDR3 size: 13 residues. Germline-derived CDR1 and CDR2 are MDHEN and SYDVKM. Trimming took off 5 bases at V and 1 base at J, with 8 bases between the two ends. The CDR3 loop is CASSLDNNYGYTF. The CDR3 DNA is TGTGCCAGCAGTCTGGACAATAACTATGGCTACACCTTC.

The chain employs TRBV6-6 and TRBJ1-5; TRBD1 agrees at 8 bases. Trimming took 5 bases from V and 2 from J; bases not matched to a gene: 2. CDR1 MNHNY and CDR2 SVGAGI come from the germline V gene (reference sequence). The CDR3 extends over 14 amino acids. The CDR3 DNA follows: TGTGCCAGCAGTGGACAGGGTCGCAATCAGCCCCAGCATTTT. This codes for CASSGQGRNQPQHF.

V is TRBV14 and J is TRBJ2-1; the D gene is possibly TRBD2 (5 bases). Germline V lookup: CDR1 SGHDN, CDR2 FVKESK. V was cut by 3 bases and J by 0 bases, with 6 bases left in between. The CDR3 runs 14 residues. The CDR3 DNA sequence: TGTGCCAGCAGCCAGGGGAGCTCCTACAATGAGCAGTTCTTC. The encoded protein is CASSQGSSYNEQFF.

This chain links TRBV19 with TRBJ2-7, with D perhaps TRBD2 (5 bases). The CDR3 contains 14 residues. Trimming shortened V by 5 bases and J by 1 base, and 12 bases separated the two germline ends. Germline CDR1 LNHDA, CDR2 SQIVND (reference sequence). CDR3 DNA: TGTGCCAGTAGTTCCCTTGCGGGTTCCTACGAGCAGTACTTC. Its translation: CASSSLAGSYEQYF. Full variable domain (remainder filled in from reference TRBV19 and TRBJ2-7): DGGITQSPKYLFRKEGQNVTLSCEQNLNHDAMYWYRQDPGQGLRLIYYSQIVNDFQKGDIAEGYSVSREKKESFPLTVTSAQKNPTAFYLCASSSLAGSYEQYFGPGTRLTVT.

The gene calls are TRBV2 and TRBJ1-2; D gene unclear. The CDR3 runs 12 residues. CDR1 is SNHLY, CDR2 FYNNEI, per germline. V was pared by 6 bases and J by 6 bases, with 11 bases between. As DNA, the CDR3 is TGTGCCAGCAGGGTTGGGCCGGATGGCTACACCTTC. This gives the protein CASRVGPDGYTF.

This clone was detected a few times. This chain uses TRBV18 with TRBJ1-3; perhaps TRBD1 as D (6 bases). V was pared by 0 bases and J by 8 bases, with 14 bases between. CDR1 is KGHSH, CDR2 LQKENI, per germline. This CDR3 has 15 residues. DNA of the CDR3: TGTGCCAGCTCACCACCGACAGGCACCTTGGACACCATATATTTT. It yields the protein CASSPPTGTLDTIYF.

The chain employs TRBV19 and TRBJ2-1, with TRBD2 identical over 8 bases. Germline CDR1 LNHDA, CDR2 SQIVND (reference sequence). This CDR3 comprises 16 residues. V was clipped by 4 bases and J by 8 bases; unmatched bases: 13. The CDR3 coding sequence is TGTGCCAGTAGTACGAATCGGGGGGGCCAGGTTTATGAGCAGTTCTTC. This codes for CASSTNRGGQVYEQFF.

The chain is built from TRBV6-5 and TRBJ1-4; D unresolved. The CDR3 totals 14 residues. CDR1 is MNHEY and CDR2 is SVGAGI in the germline V gene. V was clipped by 4 bases and J by 4 bases, with 10 bases between them. The DNA of the CDR3 is TGTGCCAGCAGTTCTTGGGAGGTTAATGAAAAACTGTTTTTT. Encoded protein: CASSSWEVNEKLFF.

For the CDR3, the DNA is TGTGCCAGCAGCACCGGACTAGCGGGAGTAAGGGATACGCAGTATTTT. This gives the protein CASSTGLAGVRDTQYF. This chain uses TRBV7-3 with TRBJ2-3; TRBD2 agrees at 13 bases. Germline V gene data show CDR1 as SGHTA and CDR2 as FQGTGA. There are 16 residues in the CDR3. V trimming: 5 bases; J trimming: 6 bases; junction bases outside the gene matches: 8. The full variable domain, rest sourced from reference TRBV7-3 and TRBJ2-3, is GAGVSQTPSNKVTEKGKYVELRCDPISGHTALYWYRQSLGQGPEFLIYFQGTGAADDSGLPNDRFFAVRPEGSVSTLKIQRTERGDSAVYLCASSTGLAGVRDTQYFGPGTRLTVL.

J is TRBJ2-3 and V is TRBV5-6; perhaps TRBD1 as D (5 bases). Germline V gene sequence: CDR1 SGHDT, CDR2 YYEEEE. The germline V and J ends were trimmed by 0 bases and 2 bases, with 7 bases remaining between them. The CDR3 spans 14 residues. The CDR3 DNA reads as TGTGCCAGCAGCTTGGGACAGAACACAGATACGCAGTATTTT. Residues: CASSLGQNTDTQYF.

The genes are TRBV3-1 (or the pseudogene TRBV3-2) and TRBJ2-5; D unclear. Between the trimmed V and J ends, which lost 2 bases and 5 bases, there was a span of 15 bases. This CDR3 has 15 residues. Germline V lookup: CDR1 LGHDT, CDR2 YNNKEL (reference sequence). CDR3 sequence reads: CASSQRSVAMETQYF. For the CDR3, the DNA is TGTGCCAGCAGCCAAAGGAGCGTAGCCATGGAGACCCAGTACTTC.

The chain is built from TRBV7-9 and TRBJ1-1; perhaps TRBD1 as D (5 bases). The germline gives CDR1 SEHNR, CDR2 FQNEAQ (reference sequence). V was clipped by 2 bases and J by 5 bases, with 12 bases between them. This CDR3 region has 14 residues. CDR3 DNA: TGTGCCAGCAGCTTAATCGGACATCGTACTGAAGCTTTCTTT. Protein product: CASSLIGHRTEAFF.

The chain recombines TRBV10-2 with TRBJ2-3; 11 nucleotides line up with TRBD2. Germline lookup yields CDR1 WSHSY and CDR2 SAAADI. The length of the CDR3 is 15 residues. Trimming took 8 bases from V and 7 from J; bases not matched to a gene: 11. This CDR3 reads CASQRLAGTPYTQYF. CDR3 DNA: TGCGCCAGCCAACGACTAGCGGGGACCCCGTATACGCAGTATTTT.

The chain uses TRBV10-2 and TRBJ2-1, with TRBD2 identical over 13 bases. After removal of 0 bases from V and 10 bases from J, the junction contained 9 bases not matched to a gene. CDR1 and CDR2 (germline): WSHSY, SAAADI. This CDR3 contains 17 residues. Here the CDR3 reads CASSESGTSGGATEQFF. CDR3 DNA sequence: TGCGCCAGCAGTGAGTCGGGTACTAGCGGGGGGGCAACGGAGCAGTTCTTC.

CDR3 coding DNA: TGTGCCAGCAGCTTGGACGGGCGGGAAACGGGTGGCTACACCTTC. Its protein is CASSLDGRETGGYTF. V gene TRBV5-6 combines with J gene TRBJ1-2; no definite D call. Germline V gives CDR1 SGHDT, CDR2 YYEEEE. V dropped 0 bases and J dropped 7 bases, with 16 bases sitting between them. The CDR3 runs to 15 residues.

The chain recombines TRBV7-2 with TRBJ2-7; 7 nucleotides match TRBD2. After removal of 3 bases from V and 6 bases from J, the junction contained 2 bases not matched to a gene. CDR1 and CDR2 from the germline V gene are SGHTA and FQGNSA. The CDR3 covers 12 residues. CDR3 region: CASSLGGSEQYF. As DNA, the CDR3 is TGTGCCAGCAGCTTGGGGGGGAGCGAGCAGTACTTC.

The chain links TRBV30 to TRBJ1-1, with D possibly matching TRBD1 (5 bases). The CDR3 extends over 15 amino acids. V was cut by 1 base and J by 4 bases, with 16 bases left in between. Per the germline V gene, CDR1 is GTSNPN and CDR2 is SVGIG (reference sequence). CDR3 loop: CAWSDTTTGSTEAFF. The CDR3 DNA follows: TGTGCCTGGAGTGACACAACTACAGGAAGCACTGAAGCTTTCTTT.

Concerning this clone: In the same sample, other DNA sequences code for this CDR3. The chain couples TRBV24-1 to TRBJ2-5; D may be TRBD1 (6 bases). This CDR3 is 14 amino acids long. Between the trimmed V and J ends, which lost 3 bases and 2 bases, there was a span of 9 bases. Germline assignment: CDR1 KGHDR and CDR2 SFDVKD. CDR3 coding DNA: TGTGCCACCAGTGATCTCGGACAGCAAGAGACCCAGTACTTC. Translation gives CATSDLGQQETQYF.

In its sample, this clone was seen a few times. The V gene is TRBV13, the J gene TRBJ2-3; 9 bases match TRBD2. From germline, CDR1 is PRHDT and CDR2 FYEKMQ (reference sequence). The trim removed 6 bases at V and 5 bases at J, leaving 9 bases unmatched. The CDR3 contains 15 residues. CDR3 in DNA: TGTGCCAGCAGTGAAAGGACTAGCGATTTAGATACGCAGTATTTT. Its translation is CASSERTSDLDTQYF. The variable domain in full, with the rest retrieved from reference TRBV13 and TRBJ2-3, is AAGVIQSPRHLIKEKRETATLKCYPIPRHDTVYWYQQGPGQDPQFLISFYEKMQSDKGSIPDRFSAQQFSDYHSELNMSSLELGDSALYFCASSERTSDLDTQYFGPGTRLTVL.

The chain joins TRBV3-1 (or the pseudogene TRBV3-2) to TRBJ1-2, with 10 nucleotides matching TRBD1. The CDR3 runs 15 residues. Looked up from germline, CDR1 is LGHDT and CDR2 is YNNKEL (reference sequence). V lost 5 bases and J lost 6; bases outside the gene matches: 9. The CDR3 region is CASSFGAGTGDGYTF. CDR3 DNA: TGTGCCAGCAGCTTCGGGGCCGGGACAGGGGATGGCTACACCTTC.

V is TRBV5-4 and J is TRBJ1-2; maybe TRBD1 (6 bases). The CDR3 length is 14 residues. V lost 1 base, J lost 3 bases, and 10 bases lay in between. The germline CDR1 and CDR2 sequences are SGHNT and YYREEE (reference sequence). The CDR3 loop reads CASSLMGAHYGYTF. In nucleotides, the CDR3 is TGTGCCAGCAGCTTGATGGGGGCCCACTATGGCTACACCTTC.

This clone appeared a single time. This chain connects TRBV10-2 to TRBJ2-1, with TRBD2 matching 12 bases. The CDR3 sequence is 19 residues long. The V and J ends lost 6 bases and 0 bases, in that order; junction bases with no gene match: 12. Germline V CDR1 and CDR2: WSHSY, SAAADI. CDR3 sequence reads: CASRRLAGASRSSYNEQFF. Here the CDR3 DNA reads TGCGCCAGCAGAAGACTAGCGGGGGCGTCGCGTAGCTCCTACAATGAGCAGTTCTTC.

This chain uses TRBV6-6 with TRBJ2-2, with 7 bases lining up with TRBD1. The length of the CDR3 is 15 residues. V trimming: 7 bases; J trimming: 2 bases; junction bases outside the gene matches: 7. Germline V gene lookup returns CDR1 MNHNY and CDR2 SVGAGI (reference sequence). The CDR3 DNA is TGTGCCAGCAAGATGGGACAGATAAACACCGGGGAGCTGTTTTTT. It specifies CASKMGQINTGELFF.

The CDR3 protein is CASSATGGDYGYTF. The CDR3 nucleotides are TGTGCCAGCAGCGCGACAGGGGGCGATTATGGCTACACCTTC. J is TRBJ1-2 and V is TRBV9, with 10 bases fitting TRBD1. The V segment lost 3 bases and the J segment 5 bases; nucleotides outside the gene matches: 4. The CDR3 length is 14 residues. Germline CDR1 reads SGDLS; CDR2 reads YYNGEE.

This chain joins TRBV29-1 and TRBJ2-1, with a possible D match to TRBD2 (5 bases). The CDR3 is 13 residues long. Germline CDR1 and CDR2: SQVTM and ANQGSEA. The V and J ends lost 4 bases and 7 bases respectively, with 14 bases between them. In DNA, the CDR3 is TGCAGCGTTGTCCCCTCAGAGGGAAATGAGCAGTTCTTC. It codes for CSVVPSEGNEQFF.

For the CDR3, the DNA is TGCGCCAGCAGCTCCGGACAGGAGACCTACGAGCAGTACTTC. It is translated as CASSSGQETYEQYF. The chain links TRBV5-1 to TRBJ2-7; 7 nucleotides align to TRBD1. The germline CDR1 and CDR2 sequences are SGHRS and YFSETQ. The ends lost 3 bases at V and 2 bases at J; junction bases unmatched: 5. This CDR3 has 14 amino acids.